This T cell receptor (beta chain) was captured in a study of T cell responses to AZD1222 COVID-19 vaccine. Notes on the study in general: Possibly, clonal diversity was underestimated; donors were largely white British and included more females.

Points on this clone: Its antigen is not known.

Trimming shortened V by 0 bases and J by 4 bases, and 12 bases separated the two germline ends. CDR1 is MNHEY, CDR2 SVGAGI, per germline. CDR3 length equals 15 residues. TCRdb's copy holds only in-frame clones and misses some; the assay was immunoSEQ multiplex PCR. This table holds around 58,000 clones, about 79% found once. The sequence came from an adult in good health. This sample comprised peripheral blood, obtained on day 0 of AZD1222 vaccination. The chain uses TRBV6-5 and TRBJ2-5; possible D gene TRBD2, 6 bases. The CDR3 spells CASSYSIRGGETQYF. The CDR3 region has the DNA TGTGCCAGCAGTTACTCGATCCGGGGAGGAGAGACCCAGTACTTC.